This TCR beta chain was obtained from a study of blood T cells in healthy people across ages. This clonotype occurred a few times. The germline gives CDR1 MNHEY, CDR2 SVGAGI. This CDR3 spans 13 amino acids. V was trimmed by 5 bases and J by 6 bases, leaving 10 bases between them. Primers used in a second PCR of about 6 to 12 cycles were a sample-barcoded 5' primer and a J-beta primer mix. TCRdb re-called the 5' RACE reads through MiXCR, storing one row per CDR3 protein. The sample comprises roughly 1,500,000 distinct CDR3 sequences, 42% of which are singletons, and less than 8% rests with the top ten. The study isolated at least 6.5 million PBMCs from each sample. Per sample, no less than 5 micrograms of total RNA were extracted.

The receptor's source is a woman aged 18-29 years in good health. The sample was blood. The chain couples TRBV6-5 to TRBJ2-2; D is unresolved. The CDR3 nucleotides are TGTGCCAGCAGTCGACCATTGCCCGGGGAGCTGTTTTTT. It is translated as CASSRPLPGELFF.